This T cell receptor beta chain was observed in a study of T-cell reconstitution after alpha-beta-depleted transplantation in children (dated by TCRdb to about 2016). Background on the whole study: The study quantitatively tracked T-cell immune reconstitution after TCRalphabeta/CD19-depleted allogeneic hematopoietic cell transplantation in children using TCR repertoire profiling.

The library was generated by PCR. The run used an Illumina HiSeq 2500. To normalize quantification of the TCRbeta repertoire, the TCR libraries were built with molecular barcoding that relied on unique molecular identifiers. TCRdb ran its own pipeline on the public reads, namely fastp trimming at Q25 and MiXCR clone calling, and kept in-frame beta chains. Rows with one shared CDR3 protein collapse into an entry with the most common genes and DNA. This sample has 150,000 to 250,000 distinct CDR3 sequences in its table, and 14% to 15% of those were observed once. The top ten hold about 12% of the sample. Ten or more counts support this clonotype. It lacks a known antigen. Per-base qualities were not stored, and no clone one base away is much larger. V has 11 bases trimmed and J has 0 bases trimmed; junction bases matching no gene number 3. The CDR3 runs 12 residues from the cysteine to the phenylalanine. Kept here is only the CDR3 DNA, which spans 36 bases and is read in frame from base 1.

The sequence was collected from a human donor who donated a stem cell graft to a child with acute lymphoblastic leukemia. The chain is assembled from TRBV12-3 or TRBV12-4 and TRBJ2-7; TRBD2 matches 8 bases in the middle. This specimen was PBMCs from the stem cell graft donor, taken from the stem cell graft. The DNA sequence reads TGTGCCTGTAGCGGGAACTCCTACGAGCAGTACTTC. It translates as CACSGNSYEQYF.